Each of the 3 T cell receptor beta chains below was sequenced from the same sample in a study of blood T cell repertoires in COVID-19 (dated by TCRdb to the early 2020s). The receptor library was made with the immunoSEQ multiplex PCR assay. TCRdb re-hosts the immuneACCESS table, in-frame sequences only. Its copies lack some clones; in the studies checked, an unresolved V gene accounts for under half of them, and the cause for the rest is not known. This sample lists around 150,000 clones; around 87% were detected once. The top ten clonotypes cover about 4.6% of the sample. The sample was peripheral blood. Source of these receptors: a woman aged 55-75 years with active or convalescent COVID-19.

Only one count was recorded for this clone. The chain links TRBV5-5 to TRBJ2-7; 10 bases are a match to TRBD2. Germline loops: CDR1 SGHKS, CDR2 YYEKEE (reference sequence). The CDR3 has 13 residues. V was pared by 6 bases and J by 6 bases, with 6 bases of the junction left unmatched. The chain's CDR3 is CASKSGGASEQYF. The CDR3 DNA reads TGTGCCAGCAAGAGCGGGGGGGCCTCCGAGCAGTACTTC.

This clone was seen a few times. This rearrangement joins TRBV5-1 to TRBJ1-1; D is unclear. V lost 5 bases and J lost 0, with 17 bases in between. The germline V gene has CDR1 SGHRS and CDR2 YFSETQ. CDR3 length equals 16 residues. CDR3 coding DNA: TGCGCCAGCAGTCGCGTGGTAACAGATCTGAACACTGAAGCTTTCTTT. Its translation: CASSRVVTDLNTEAFF.

The count of this clone is one. The chain carries TRBV4-3 and TRBJ1-2; D call uncertain. The CDR3 spans 14 residues. Germline V lookup: CDR1 LGHNA, CDR2 YSLEER. Trimming took off 0 bases at V and 5 bases at J, with 10 bases between the two ends. This chain's CDR3 is CASSQDNAGYGYTF. The CDR3 coding sequence is TGCGCCAGCAGCCAAGATAATGCCGGTTATGGCTACACCTTC.